In this sample, the clone carrying this TCR beta chain turned up once. Its antigen is not known. Produced via immunoSEQ multiplex PCR; TCRdb's table is partial and in-frame only. This sample has over 100,000 clones, with approximately 78% found just once. The data originate from a study of T cell clones after liver transplantation. Study in general: TCRbeta sequencing after a pre-transplant mixed lymphocyte reaction identified graft-donor-reactive clones, later tracked in post-transplant blood. The study, taken as a whole, reports: Small, mixed patient groups and varying post-transplant times limit these conclusions. Post-transplant, graft-donor-reactive CD4 TCRbeta sequences in blood dropped significantly in 5 of 8 subjects.

There are 14 residues in the CDR3. Trimming took off 7 bases at V and 1 base at J, with 10 bases between the two ends. Germline V gene sequence: CDR1 LNHDA, CDR2 SQIVND (reference sequence). V and J are TRBV19 and TRBJ2-2, with D possibly matching TRBD1 (6 bases). The source is a human donor who received a liver transplant. Specimen: CD4+ T cells from blood, collected before liver transplant. The CDR3 nucleotides are TGTGCCAGTATTGGACAGAAGAACACCGGGGAGCTGTTTTTT. It yields the protein CASIGQKNTGELFF.